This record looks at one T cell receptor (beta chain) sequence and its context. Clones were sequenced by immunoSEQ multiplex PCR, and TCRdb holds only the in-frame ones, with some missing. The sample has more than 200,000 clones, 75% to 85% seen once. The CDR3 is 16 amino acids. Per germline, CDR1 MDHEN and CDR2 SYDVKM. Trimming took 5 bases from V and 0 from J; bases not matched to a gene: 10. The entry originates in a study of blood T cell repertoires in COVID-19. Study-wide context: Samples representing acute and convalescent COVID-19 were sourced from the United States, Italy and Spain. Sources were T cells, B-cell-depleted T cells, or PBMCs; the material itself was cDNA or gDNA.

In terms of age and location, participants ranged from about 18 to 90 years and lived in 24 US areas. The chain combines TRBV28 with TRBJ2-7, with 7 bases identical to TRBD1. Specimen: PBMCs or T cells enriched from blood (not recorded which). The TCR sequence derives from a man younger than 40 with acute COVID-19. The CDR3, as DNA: TGTGCCAGCAGTCCTCACCCGGGACAGAGCTCCTACGAGCAGTACTTC. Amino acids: CASSPHPGQSSYEQYF.